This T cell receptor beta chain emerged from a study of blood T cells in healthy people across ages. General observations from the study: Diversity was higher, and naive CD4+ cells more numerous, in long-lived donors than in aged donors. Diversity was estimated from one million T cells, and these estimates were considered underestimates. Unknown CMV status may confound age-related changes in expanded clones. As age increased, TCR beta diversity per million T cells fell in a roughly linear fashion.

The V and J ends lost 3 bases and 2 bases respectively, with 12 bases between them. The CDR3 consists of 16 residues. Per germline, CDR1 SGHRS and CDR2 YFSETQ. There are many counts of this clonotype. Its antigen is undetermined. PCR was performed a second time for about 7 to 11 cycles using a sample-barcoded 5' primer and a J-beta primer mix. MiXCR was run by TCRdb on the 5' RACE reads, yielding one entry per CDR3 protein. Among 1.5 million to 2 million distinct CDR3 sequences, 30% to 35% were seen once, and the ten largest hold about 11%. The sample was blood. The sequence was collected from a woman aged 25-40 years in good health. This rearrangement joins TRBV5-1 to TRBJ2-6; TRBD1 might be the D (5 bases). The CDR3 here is CASSSTQGAGANVLTF. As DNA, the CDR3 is TGCGCCAGCAGCTCCACTCAGGGTGCTGGGGCCAACGTCCTGACTTTC.